The rows below give T cell receptor beta chains drawn from one sample of a study of molecular identifiers for immune sequencing clone quantification. TCRdb used MiXCR to reprocess the PCR reads, holding one entry per CDR3 protein. The table lists about 35,000 distinct CDR3 sequences, around 18% of them singletons. The specimen sequenced was naive CD8+ T cells from blood, with Jurkat cell RNA spiked in. These receptors were taken from a human donor in good health. Some libraries in this study had Jurkat cell RNA spiked in. Each CDR3 is given with its conserved first and last residue. The D gene is left open where the match is weak. Only part of the rows carry a size: once, few, many, or a class if the clone is expanded.

d_gene | j_gene | v_gene | abundance | CDR3aa | CDR3nt
NA | TRBJ2-7 | TRBV11-2 | many | CASSPPDGYEQYF | TGTGCCAGCAGCCCACCGGACGGCTACGAGCAGTACTTC
NA | TRBJ2-5 | TRBV7-6 | many | CASSLVVEAQETQYF | TGTGCCAGCAGCTTAGTTGTCGAAGCCCAAGAGACCCAGTACTTC
NA | TRBJ2-7 | TRBV6-2/TRBV6-3 | many | CASTRSPMGSYEQYF | TGTGCCAGCACCAGATCCCCAATGGGGTCCTACGAGCAGTACTTC
NA | TRBJ2-3 | TRBV14 | many | CASSQWDLPTDTQYF | TGTGCCAGCAGCCAATGGGACTTACCCACAGATACGCAGTATTTT
NA | TRBJ1-1 | TRBV6-5 | few | CASSSEGRSPEAFF | TGTGCCAGCAGTTCAGAGGGCCGTAGCCCTGAAGCTTTCTTT
TRBD2 | TRBJ2-4 | TRBV20-1 | NA | CSARAPLELAGEGDIQYF | TGCAGCGCTAGAGCGCCGCTAGAACTAGCGGGAGAAGGAGACATTCAGTACTTC
TRBD1 | TRBJ2-7 | TRBV4-2 | many | CASSQGDRSAYEQYF | TGTGCCAGCAGCCAAGGGGACAGGTCCGCCTACGAGCAGTACTTC
NA | TRBJ2-7 | TRBV29-1 | many | CSVEDSYEQYF | TGCAGCGTGGAAGACAGTTACGAGCAGTACTTC
TRBD2 | TRBJ2-3 | TRBV28 | NA | CASSAKPSSGPTDTQYF | TGTGCCAGCAGTGCAAAACCTTCTAGCGGGCCAACAGATACGCAGTATTTT
NA | TRBJ2-7 | TRBV29-1 | many | CSVVGFNDEQYF | TGCAGCGTTGTGGGGTTCAACGACGAGCAGTACTTC
TRBD2 | TRBJ2-7 | TRBV7-6 | NA | CASSLEGLGSYEQYF | TGTGCCAGCAGCTTAGAAGGACTAGGATCCTACGAGCAGTACTTC
NA | TRBJ1-4 | TRBV6-6 | few | CASSFPRQANEKLFF | TGTGCCAGCAGTTTCCCCAGACAGGCTAATGAAAAACTGTTTTTT
NA | TRBJ1-1 | TRBV7-9 | many | CASRFEGGRNEAFF | TGTGCCAGCAGATTCGAGGGCGGGCGAAATGAAGCTTTCTTT
NA | TRBJ2-7 | TRBV9 | many | CASSVGEPYEQYF | TGTGCCAGCAGCGTCGGGGAACCCTACGAGCAGTACTTC
TRBD1 | TRBJ2-7 | TRBV10-3 | NA | CAISDWGQGAYEQYF | TGTGCCATCAGTGATTGGGGACAGGGGGCCTACGAGCAGTACTTC
TRBD2 | TRBJ2-1 | TRBV24-1 | many | CATSDPGTSYEQFF | TGTGCCACCAGTGACCCCGGGACTAGCTATGAGCAGTTCTTC
NA | TRBJ2-1 | TRBV20-1 | few | CSARDLDQPYNEQFF | TGCAGTGCTAGAGATTTGGACCAACCCTACAATGAGCAGTTCTTC
NA | TRBJ2-4 | TRBV5-5 | NA | CASTPEVAKNIQYF | TGTGCCAGCACTCCTGAGGTAGCCAAAAACATTCAGTACTTC
TRBD1 | TRBJ2-2 | TRBV4-2 | few | CASSPQGTGGTGELFF | TGTGCCAGCAGCCCCCAAGGGACAGGGGGGACCGGGGAGCTGTTTTTT
NA | TRBJ2-7 | TRBV28 | many | CASSFHGSYEQYF | TGTGCCAGCAGTTTCCACGGATCCTACGAGCAGTACTTC
NA | TRBJ2-7 | TRBV7-9 | many | CASSDLGVEQYF | TGTGCCAGCAGCGACCTGGGGGTCGAGCAGTACTTC
NA | TRBJ2-7 | TRBV4-3 | many | CASSQSYSSGLPRYEQYF | TGCGCCAGCAGCCAGTCCTACTCCTCGGGACTCCCAAGGTACGAGCAGTACTTC
NA | TRBJ2-1 | TRBV20-1 | NA | CSAGWVDEQFF | TGCAGTGCTGGATGGGTGGATGAGCAGTTCTTC
NA | TRBJ2-1 | TRBV4-3 | many | CASSPDRWGWNEQFF | TGCGCCAGCAGCCCAGACCGGTGGGGGTGGAATGAGCAGTTCTTC
NA | TRBJ2-1 | TRBV20-1 | NA | CSASTEPLSSYNEQFF | TGCAGTGCCTCTACGGAGCCTTTGAGCTCCTACAATGAGCAGTTCTTC
NA | TRBJ2-5 | TRBV9 | many | CASSVESGALVETQYF | TGTGCCAGCAGCGTAGAATCGGGGGCGTTGGTCGAGACCCAGTACTTC
TRBD2 | TRBJ2-1 | TRBV28 | many | CASSPGGRIDEQFF | TGTGCCAGCAGCCCGGGCGGGAGGATTGATGAGCAGTTCTTC
NA | TRBJ2-7 | TRBV11-2 | many | CASSLDGAGVPYEQYF | TGTGCCAGCAGCTTAGATGGAGCAGGCGTACCCTACGAGCAGTACTTC
NA | TRBJ1-5 | TRBV2 | many | CASSEASAINQPQHF | TGTGCCAGCAGTGAAGCTTCGGCCATCAATCAGCCCCAGCATTTT
NA | TRBJ2-2 | TRBV12-3/TRBV12-4 | many | CASGGPGGTRTGELFF | TGTGCCAGCGGGGGCCCTGGGGGGACCCGCACCGGGGAGCTGTTTTTT